The 10 T cell receptor beta chains below all came from one sample that was sequenced in a study of blood T cell repertoires in COVID-19 (dated by TCRdb to 2018 to 2021). Libraries were made using the immunoSEQ multiplex PCR assay. TCRdb took over this immuneACCESS table, retaining in-frame rearrangements with V and J assigned. Such tables are incomplete; in checked studies, under half of the missing clones stem from an unresolved V gene, and the remainder is unexplained. The sample table holds 150,000 to 250,000 clones, of which around 79% were seen once. Clones ranked in the top ten supply around 6% of the sample. Material: peripheral blood. The source of these receptors is a woman in her forties with COVID-19, enrolled during active disease.

This chain uses TRBV2 with TRBJ1-2; 7 nucleotides match TRBD1. The CDR3 loop spans 13 amino acids. The V segment lost 6 bases and the J segment 8 bases; nucleotides outside the gene matches: 9. Germline V gene data show CDR1 as SNHLY and CDR2 as FYNNEI. CDR3 in amino acids: CASRRRTGEGYTF. In DNA, the CDR3 is TGTGCCAGCAGACGCAGGACAGGTGAAGGCTACACCTTC.

V usage is TRBV11-3 and J usage is TRBJ2-3, with D possibly being TRBD1 (6 bases). This CDR3 contains 17 residues. Germline assignment: CDR1 SGHNT and CDR2 YENEEA. Trimming pared 1 base from V and 3 bases from J, leaving 17 bases between. Here the CDR3 DNA reads TGTGCCAGCAGCTTAGGTTCGAATAACAGGGAGACAGATACGCAGTATTTT. This gives the protein CASSLGSNNRETDTQYF.

The V call is TRBV7-2, the J call TRBJ2-7, with 11 bases aligning to TRBD2. The CDR3 loop spans 15 amino acids. The V segment lost 5 bases and the J segment 5 bases; nucleotides outside the gene matches: 8. The germline V gene encodes CDR1 SGHTA and CDR2 FQGNSA. CDR3: CASSRSGGEKNEQYF. CDR3 in DNA: TGTGCCAGCAGCCGTAGCGGGGGGGAAAAAAACGAGCAGTACTTC.

The chain carries TRBV19 and TRBJ2-3, with TRBD1 identical over 8 bases. The length of the CDR3 is 14 residues. Germline V CDR1 and CDR2: LNHDA, SQIVND (reference sequence). Trimming removed 1 base from V and 10 bases from J; junction bases left unmatched: 7. CDR3 in amino acids: CASSIVEGQGAQYF. CDR3 DNA sequence: TGTGCCAGTAGTATAGTTGAAGGACAGGGCGCGCAGTATTTT.

The CDR3 protein is CASSFTRGPPDTEAFF. DNA for the CDR3: TGTGCCAGCAGCTTCACCAGGGGGCCGCCCGACACTGAAGCTTTCTTT. The rearrangement links TRBV7-2 to TRBJ1-1; 8 nucleotides align to TRBD1. CDR1 and CDR2 (germline): SGHTA, FQGNSA. The length of the CDR3 is 16 residues. V was clipped by 3 bases and J by 3 bases; unmatched bases: 9.

This clone was observed at least ten times. The chain recombines TRBV9 with TRBJ1-2; D unresolved. This CDR3 region has 14 residues. Trimming left V 2 bases short and J 6 bases short, with 14 bases between. From germline, CDR1 is SGDLS and CDR2 YYNGEE. The CDR3 coding sequence is TGTGCCAGCAGCGTGAGGCCCAGTTCGGATGGCTACACCTTC. It translates to CASSVRPSSDGYTF.

V and J are TRBV24-1 and TRBJ1-5, with D unresolved. V was pared by 5 bases and J by 0 bases, with 13 bases between. The germline V gene encodes CDR1 KGHDR and CDR2 SFDVKD. The CDR3 sequence is 16 residues long. The DNA of the CDR3 is TGTGCCACCAGTGCCGGACTGATAATTAGCAATCAGCCCCAGCATTTT. It specifies CATSAGLIISNQPQHF.

This clone was counted a single time. The chain links TRBV29-1 to TRBJ1-1, with D perhaps TRBD1 (6 bases). Germline lookup yields CDR1 SQVTM and CDR2 ANQGSEA. CDR3 length: 13 amino acids. V was trimmed by 4 bases and J by 6 bases, leaving 15 bases between them. CDR3 bases: TGCAGCGTTGCACGGGGGGCAGGGTCTGAAGCTTTCTTT. Residues: CSVARGAGSEAFF.

The V and J genes are TRBV2 and TRBJ2-7, with D perhaps TRBD2 (5 bases). The CDR3 is 12 amino acids. Germline CDR1 reads SNHLY; CDR2 reads FYNNEI. Trimming cost V 7 bases and J 2 bases, with 9 bases left between them. Here the CDR3 reads CASNPGAYEQYF. The DNA for the CDR3 is TGTGCCAGCAATCCCGGGGCCTACGAGCAGTACTTC.

The chain combines TRBV5-1 with TRBJ2-3; TRBD1 aligns across 10 bases. The germline gives CDR1 SGHRS, CDR2 YFSETQ. V trimming: 0 bases; J trimming: 1 base; junction bases outside the gene matches: 5. This CDR3 is 17 amino acids long. The DNA of the CDR3 is TGCGCCAGCAGCTTGGCCTATGGACAGGGGGGCACAGATACGCAGTATTTT. Translated: CASSLAYGQGGTDTQYF.